This section outlines one T cell receptor beta chain sequence together with its context. Its recognized antigen is unknown. No much larger clone exists at a distance of one base, and base qualities are not known. RNA was extracted with the RNeasy kit and roughly 0.5 to 1 ug was reverse transcribed using random hexamers. The immunoSEQ multiplex PCR assay, covering 54 Vbeta and 13 Jbeta segments, was used to amplify TCR beta CDR3 regions. PCR amplification bias was corrected by using a synthetic template baseline for primer optimization and computational correction. On the authors' methods: Only productive sequences were kept, with reads annotated to V, D and J genes according to IMGT and analyzed in immunoSEQ Analyzer. Clonality was computed as one minus Shannon entropy normalized by log2 of the number of productive unique sequences. For each patient and control, public and private clones were evaluated among the 100 most prevalent clones. A clone was defined as Susac-specific if it was absent from the healthy and MS cohorts, from 1052 published viral clones and from other ImmuneACCESS disease sequences. TCRdb handled the public reads itself, with Q25 trimming in fastp and clone calling in MiXCR, and kept productive beta chains. Here each entry gathers all rows of one CDR3 protein and keeps the most common genes and DNA. V and J calls and clone size were set by TCRdb, not the authors. Here the sample has roughly 80,000 distinct CDR3 sequences; more than 85% occur a single time. The ten largest clones add up to more than 0.5% of the sample.

This entry is derived from a study of CD8 T cells in Susac syndrome (dated by TCRdb to between 2018 and 2020). A note on the overall study: Of the Susac syndrome patients who were sequenced, fewer than 10 were in clinical remission while 5 or 6 had clinically active disease. At blood withdrawal, Susac syndrome patients were either therapy-naive, taking corticosteroids (in some cases with IVIg as well), or taking IVIg alone. Whether CD8+ T cell activation and differentiation in Susac syndrome was antigen driven was tested using repertoire sequencing.

High-throughput TCR beta sequencing profiled peripheral blood CD8+ and CD4+ T cells from healthy donors, Susac syndrome patients and multiple sclerosis patients. The Susac syndrome patients fulfilled recently defined diagnostic criteria for definite or probable disease. Bulk CD8+ and CD4+ T cells were purified by magnetic negative isolation, whereas CD8+ TEMRA cells were enriched by FACS. Blood was collected in EDTA tubes and processed within 24 hours, with PBMCs isolated through density gradient centrifugation. PBMCs intended for TCR sequencing were cryopreserved in liquid nitrogen and thawed later in a water bath at 37 degrees C. The sorted or isolated CD4+, CD8+ and CD8+ TEMRA cells had a purity of 90% or higher. As encoded in the germline V gene (reference sequence), CDR1 is MNHEY while CDR2 is SMNVEV. The V end loses 7 bases and the J end loses 4 bases, and a stretch of 14 bases separates them. From the cysteine through the phenylalanine, the CDR3 covers 13 amino acids. Only the CDR3 DNA stays, 39 bases, in frame from base 1.

Overall study outcomes, separate from this receptor: The number of individuals in the TCR sequencing and HLA analysis was recognized as being relatively small. In the CD4+ T cell repertoire of Susac syndrome patients, clonal expansion was not detected.

Specimen: CD4+ T cells from PBMCs. This chain is built from TRBV27 and TRBJ2-7, with a tentative D gene TRBD1 over 6 matching bases. The sequence came from a human donor with Susac syndrome. The bases read TGTGCCAGCAAGGACACAGGGTGGTACGAGCAGTACTTC. Its translation reads: CASKDTGWYEQYF.